This passage covers 24 T cell receptor beta chains from one sample sequenced in a study of Graves' ophthalmopathy and Graves' hyperthyroidism. For repertoire sequencing, the TCR beta CDR3 regions were amplified from RNA transcripts. The first round was an RT-PCR with HTBI primers, and the second round was a multiplex PCR. TCRdb reprocessed the multiplex PCR reads via MiXCR and lists one record per CDR3 protein. The repertoire has roughly 500,000 distinct CDR3 sequences, 14% of them found once; the top ten carry 9.8%. Sequencing was done on a sample of blood. All receptors derive from a woman aged 25-40 years with Graves' ophthalmopathy.

Ten or more counts support this clonotype. This chain links TRBV6-5 with TRBJ2-7, with 7 bases matching TRBD1. Germline CDR1 MNHEY, CDR2 SVGAGI. Unmatched junction bases numbered 6, after V lost 8 bases and J lost 5 bases. The CDR3 has 12 amino acids. Here the CDR3 DNA reads TGTGCCAGCTCAGGGGGTCGCAACGAGCAGTACTTC. Residues: CASSGGRNEQYF.

Note on this clonotype: A read error may explain this, as a much larger clone is one base away. The chain recombines TRBV6-1 with TRBJ2-7; 10 positions match TRBD1. The CDR3 covers 14 residues. Germline V lookup: CDR1 MNHNS, CDR2 SASEGT. V was pared by 7 bases and J by 7 bases, with 10 bases of the junction left unmatched. The CDR3 sequence: CASINRQGAGEQYF. Written as DNA, the CDR3 is TGTGCCAGCATCAATAGACAGGGGGCGGGGGAGCAGTACTTC.

This clonotype was seen a handful of times. The chain links TRBV6-1 to TRBJ1-6; TRBD1 matches at 7 bases. Germline CDR1 is MNHNS and CDR2 is SASEGT. J gave up 16 bases and V 6 bases, and 6 bases lay outside the gene matches. The CDR3 is made up of 11 amino acids. CDR3 sequence reads: CASSTTGPLHF. The CDR3, as DNA: TGTGCCAGCAGCACGACAGGGCCGCTCCACTTT.

This clonotype appeared many times. The chain is built from TRBV4-1 and TRBJ2-5; 11 nucleotides match TRBD2. The V gene's germline CDR1 is MGHRA and CDR2 YSYEKL. J was trimmed by 4 bases and V by 4 bases; bases with no gene match: 11. This CDR3 has 17 residues. The CDR3 region is CASSLPPGLAERETQYF. CDR3 sequence (DNA): TGCGCCAGCAGCCTTCCTCCGGGACTAGCGGAAAGAGAGACCCAGTACTTC.

This clonotype was counted many times. The chain recombines TRBV6-2 or TRBV6-3 with TRBJ1-5, with 7 bases lining up with TRBD1. Germline V lookup: CDR1 MNHEY, CDR2 SVGEGT. The length of the CDR3 is 17 residues. With 2 bases clipped from V and 7 bases from J, the junction kept 14 bases outside the gene matches. The CDR3 here is CASSYHRGNNRGQPQHF. The CDR3 nucleotides are TGTGCCAGCAGTTACCATAGGGGGAACAACAGGGGCCAGCCCCAGCATTTT.

This clonotype was seen more than once but under ten times. The chain employs TRBV6-2 or TRBV6-3 and TRBJ1-5; D gene uncertain. CDR3 length: 13 amino acids. Trimming shortened V by 2 bases and J by 7 bases, and 9 bases separated the two germline ends. Germline V CDR1 and CDR2: MNHEY, SVGEGT. CDR3 in amino acids: CASSYAGRQPQHF. CDR3 DNA sequence: TGTGCCAGCAGTTACGCGGGTCGGCAGCCCCAGCATTTT.

This clonotype was picked up a small number of times. The chain couples TRBV25-1 to TRBJ2-2; D possibly corresponds to TRBD1 (5 bases). V lost 2 bases and J lost 14, with 18 bases in between. The CDR3 loop spans 14 amino acids. CDR1 MGHDK and CDR2 SYGVNS come from the germline V gene. In nucleotides, the CDR3 is TGTGCCAGCAGTGAACCGAGAGACAGCATCGATCTGTTTTTT. Amino acids: CASSEPRDSIDLFF.

This clonotype was counted at least ten times. V usage is TRBV12-3 or TRBV12-4 and J usage is TRBJ2-7, with 10 bases lining up with TRBD2. The V segment lost 5 bases and the J segment 0 bases; nucleotides outside the gene matches: 7. The CDR3 loop spans 16 amino acids. CDR3 nucleotides: TGTGCCAGCAGTCCCCTAGCGGGGGATATCTCCTACGAGCAGTACTTC. Translated: CASSPLAGDISYEQYF.

The chain links TRBV2 to TRBJ2-7; D possibly uses TRBD1 or TRBD2 (5 bases each). CDR3 length equals 17 residues. V lost 2 bases and J lost 5, with 22 bases in between. Germline V gene data show CDR1 as SNHLY and CDR2 as FYNNEI. The CDR3 is CASSEFPGTALLNEQYF. The CDR3 nucleotides read TGTGCCAGCAGTGAATTTCCCGGGACCGCCTTATTGAACGAGCAGTACTTC.

This clonotype was seen repeatedly, ten times or more. This rearrangement joins TRBV11-3 to TRBJ2-5; 8 nucleotides match TRBD1. CDR1 is SGHNT and CDR2 is YENEEA in the germline V gene. V shed 5 bases and J 4 bases; nucleotides not matched to a gene: 6. CDR3 length equals 14 residues. CDR3 DNA: TGTGCCAGCAGCCTAAGGCAGGGGGCAGAGACCCAGTACTTC. Its translation is CASSLRQGAETQYF.

This clonotype was seen repeatedly, ten times or more. The rearrangement uses TRBV27 and TRBJ2-2, with a weak D call TRBD2 (6 bases). V lost 3 bases and J lost 3, with 11 bases in between. Per the germline V gene, CDR1 is MNHEY and CDR2 is SMNVEV (reference sequence). The CDR3 contains 15 residues. The CDR3 DNA is TGTGCCAGCAGTTTGGGACTTTCCGACACCGGGGAGCTGTTTTTT. Its protein is CASSLGLSDTGELFF.

This clonotype occurred many times. This chain links TRBV6-1 with TRBJ1-1, with 9 bases aligning to TRBD1. V lost 6 bases to trimming and J lost 5 bases; unmatched junction nucleotides: 10. Per germline, CDR1 MNHNS and CDR2 SASEGT. The CDR3 consists of 15 residues. CDR3 sequence: CASRPLGQGETEAFF. Written as DNA, the CDR3 is TGTGCCAGCAGACCTTTGGGACAGGGAGAAACTGAAGCTTTCTTT.

This clonotype occurred many times. The chain links TRBV29-1 to TRBJ2-7; D perhaps matches TRBD1 (5 bases). Germline values: CDR1 SQVTM, CDR2 ANQGSEA. Deletions cut 4 bases from V and 6 bases from J, with 13 bases between. This CDR3 has 12 amino acids. The chain's CDR3 is CSVGQGQSEQYF. CDR3 DNA: TGCAGCGTTGGGCAGGGCCAAAGCGAGCAGTACTTC.

This clonotype was picked up many times. The V gene is TRBV9, the J gene TRBJ1-5; D is unresolved. Germline values: CDR1 SGDLS, CDR2 YYNGEE. The length of the CDR3 is 14 residues. V was shortened by 2 bases and J by 0 bases, with 6 bases between the two germline ends. CDR3 nucleotides: TGTGCCAGCAGCGTTGGATATAGCAATCAGCCCCAGCATTTT. Translating it yields CASSVGYSNQPQHF.

This clonotype was counted many times. The chain combines TRBV12-3 or TRBV12-4 with TRBJ2-7; D might be TRBD2 (6 bases). This CDR3 region has 14 residues. V was cut by 3 bases and J by 4 bases, with 13 bases left in between. CDR3 bases: TGTGCCAGCAGTTTTGCCGGGAGTGGTTACGAGCAGTACTTC. Amino acids: CASSFAGSGYEQYF.

This clonotype was detected ten times or more. The chain links TRBV29-1 to TRBJ2-5; D unclear. The V and J ends lost 0 bases and 3 bases respectively, with 8 bases between them. The germline CDR1 and CDR2 sequences are SQVTM and ANQGSEA. The CDR3 covers 13 residues. Written as DNA, the CDR3 is TGCAGCGTTGAAGAATTCAGAGAAGAGACCCAGTACTTC. Amino acids: CSVEEFREETQYF.

The chain is built from TRBV3-1 and TRBJ2-4, with 8 bases that match TRBD2. Germline loops: CDR1 LGHDT, CDR2 YNNKEL (reference sequence). There are 13 residues in the CDR3. Trimming cost V 5 bases and J 3 bases; bases outside gene matches: 0. CDR3 protein: CASSSGGKNIQYF. The CDR3 DNA reads as TGTGCCAGCAGCAGCGGGGGCAAAAACATTCAGTACTTC.

This clonotype was seen ten or more times. With a much larger clone just one base away, this may be a read error. This sequence joins TRBV6-2 or TRBV6-3 and TRBJ1-1; D unclear. With 1 base removed from V and 1 base from J, the gap between germline ends came to 7 bases. The CDR3 spans 14 residues. The germline CDR1 and CDR2 sequences are MNHEY and SVGEGT. CDR3 in DNA: TGTGCCAGCAGTTACTTGGCGGAGAACACTGAAGCTTTCTTT. Its translation is CASSYLAENTEAFF.

This clonotype was counted at least ten times. V and J are TRBV24-1 and TRBJ2-5; 9 positions match TRBD1. V gave up 1 base and J gave up 5 bases; unmatched junction bases: 7. CDR3 length equals 16 residues. Looked up from germline, CDR1 is KGHDR and CDR2 is SFDVKD. The CDR3: CATSDFRGTGWETQYF. Written as DNA, the CDR3 is TGTGCCACCAGTGATTTCAGAGGGACAGGGTGGGAGACCCAGTACTTC.

This clonotype has at least ten counts. The chain couples TRBV5-1 to TRBJ1-2, with D perhaps TRBD1 (5 bases). V lost 6 bases to trimming and J lost 8 bases, with 11 bases between them. The CDR3 totals 11 residues. Germline CDR1 reads SGHRS; CDR2 reads YFSETQ. The CDR3 DNA is TGCGCCAGCACGGGGCCAGAAGGCTACACCTTC. Encoded protein: CASTGPEGYTF.

This clonotype showed up many times. The chain joins TRBV10-3 to TRBJ1-2; D uncertain. The germline gives CDR1 ENHRY, CDR2 SYGVKD. The ends were cut back, 11 bases at V and 3 bases at J, with 13 bases in the middle. This CDR3 has 12 residues. The CDR3 bases are TGTGCCTCTATCGGGCAGTACTATGGCTACACCTTC. Encoded protein: CASIGQYYGYTF.

This clonotype was counted many times. V is TRBV27 and J is TRBJ1-5, with D unclear. Germline loops: CDR1 MNHEY, CDR2 SMNVEV (reference sequence). The V end lost 1 base, the J end lost 0 bases, and 13 bases lay between the germline ends. The CDR3 spans 17 residues. CDR3 in amino acids: CASSLYPRGNSNQPQHF. The CDR3 nucleotides read TGTGCCAGCAGTTTATACCCCCGAGGGAATAGCAATCAGCCCCAGCATTTT.

This clonotype showed up many times. The chain recombines TRBV6-5 with TRBJ1-5, with 7 bases that match TRBD1. Germline values: CDR1 MNHEY, CDR2 SVGAGI. Trimming took 8 bases from V and 4 from J; bases not matched to a gene: 11. The CDR3 has 15 residues. CDR3 bases: TGTGCCAGCGCCCCCCAGGGACAGCTAAATCAGCCCCAGCATTTT. Amino acids: CASAPQGQLNQPQHF.

This clonotype came up many times. CDR3 protein: CASSLDRVGEQYF. CDR3 DNA sequence: TGTGCCAGCAGCTTAGACAGGGTGGGCGAGCAGTACTTC. The chain recombines TRBV11-2 with TRBJ2-7; TRBD1 is a possible D gene (5 bases). This CDR3 contains 13 residues. CDR1 is SGHAT and CDR2 is FQNNGV in the germline V gene. V dropped 0 bases and J dropped 6 bases, with 9 bases sitting between them.